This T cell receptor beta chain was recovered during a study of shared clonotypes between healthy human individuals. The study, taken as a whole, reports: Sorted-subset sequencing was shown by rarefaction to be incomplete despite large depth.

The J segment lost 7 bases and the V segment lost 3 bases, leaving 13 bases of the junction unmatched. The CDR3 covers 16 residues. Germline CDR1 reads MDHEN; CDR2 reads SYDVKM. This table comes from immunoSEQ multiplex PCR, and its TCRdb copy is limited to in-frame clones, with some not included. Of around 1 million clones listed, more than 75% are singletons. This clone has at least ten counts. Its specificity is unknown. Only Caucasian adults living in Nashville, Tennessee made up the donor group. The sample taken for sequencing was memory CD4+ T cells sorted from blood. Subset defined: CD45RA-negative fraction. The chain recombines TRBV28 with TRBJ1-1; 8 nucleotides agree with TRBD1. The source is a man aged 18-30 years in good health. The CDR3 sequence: CASSFRGQDHRLEAFF. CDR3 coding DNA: TGTGCCAGCAGTTTCAGGGGGCAAGACCATAGACTTGAAGCTTTCTTT.